These 11 T cell receptor beta chains share one sample of origin, sequenced in a study of T-cell reconstitution after alpha-beta-depleted transplantation in children. Unique molecular identifiers were incorporated during preparation of the TCRbeta library. Each CDR3 protein gets one entry after TCRdb re-called the PCR reads with MiXCR. The sample lists 600,000 to 700,000 distinct CDR3 sequences, about an eighth occurring once. The sample consisted of PBMCs, taken before TCRalphabeta/CD19-depleted stem cell transplant. These receptors were obtained from a girl aged 2-10 years with congenital amegakaryocytic thrombocytopenia, due to receive a stem cell transplant.

This clonotype has a handful of counts. This chain connects TRBV28 to TRBJ2-1; D is possibly TRBD2 (5 bases). The germline V and J ends were trimmed by 5 bases and 5 bases, with 22 bases remaining between them. The CDR3 has 17 residues. The germline V gene encodes CDR1 MDHEN and CDR2 SYDVKM. As DNA, the CDR3 is TGTGCCAGCAGTCCGAGGTCTCGAGGGCGGGTGGACAATGAGCAGTTCTTC. Its protein product is CASSPRSRGRVDNEQFF.

This clonotype was counted many times. The CDR3 nucleotides are TGTGCCAGCTCGTTGGACCCAGGGAATGGCTACACCTTC. Translated: CASSLDPGNGYTF. The chain is built from TRBV18 and TRBJ1-2; D perhaps matches TRBD1 (5 bases). V was cut by 6 bases and J by 6 bases, with 14 bases left in between. CDR1 is KGHSH, CDR2 LQKENI, per germline. The CDR3 totals 13 residues.

This clonotype turned up a few times. The gene calls are TRBV20-1 and TRBJ2-7; 11 bases fit TRBD2. This CDR3 spans 17 amino acids. In germline, CDR1 is DFQATT, CDR2 SNEGSKA (reference sequence). Losses at the gene ends were 0 bases for V and 0 bases for J; bases not matched to a gene: 7. The CDR3 loop reads CSARDWLAGGYSYEQYF. DNA for the CDR3: TGCAGTGCTAGAGATTGGCTAGCGGGAGGTTACTCCTACGAGCAGTACTTC.

This chain uses TRBV10-3 with TRBJ1-1, with D unresolved. Germline lookup yields CDR1 ENHRY and CDR2 SYGVKD. CDR3 length: 16 amino acids. V was clipped by 0 bases and J by 1 base, with 12 bases between them. The CDR3 reads CAISESEGVGNTEAFF. For the CDR3, the DNA is TGTGCCATCAGTGAGTCAGAGGGTGTTGGGAACACTGAAGCTTTCTTT.

The genes are TRBV7-2 and TRBJ2-3; D call uncertain. With 3 bases removed from V and 2 bases from J, the gap between germline ends came to 12 bases. This CDR3 spans 15 amino acids. The germline V gene has CDR1 SGHTA and CDR2 FQGNSA. The CDR3 DNA reads as TGTGCCAGCAGCTTTAGACGGGCCTCCACAGATACGCAGTATTTT. Translation gives CASSFRRASTDTQYF.

CDR3 loop: CASSLVLGGSNNEQFF. DNA of the CDR3: TGCGCCAGCAGCCTTGTATTAGGCGGGTCTAACAATGAGCAGTTCTTC. This chain uses TRBV5-1 with TRBJ2-1, with a tentative D call TRBD2 (5 bases). In germline, CDR1 is SGHRS, CDR2 YFSETQ. The CDR3 length is 16 residues. Trimming took off 4 bases at V and 5 bases at J, with 19 bases between the two ends.

The chain uses TRBV3-1 and TRBJ2-5; 9 nucleotides match TRBD2. The V segment lost 0 bases and the J segment 0 bases; nucleotides outside the gene matches: 2. CDR1 LGHDT and CDR2 YNNKEL come from the germline V gene (reference sequence). This CDR3 has 16 residues. For the CDR3, the DNA is TGTGCCAGCAGCCAAGATCTAGCGGGATACCAAGAGACCCAGTACTTC. Translated, it gives CASSQDLAGYQETQYF.

This clonotype was counted ten times or more. The V call is TRBV5-1, the J call TRBJ2-4; either TRBD1 or TRBD2 may supply D (6 bases each). The CDR3 has 17 amino acids. CDR1 is SGHRS and CDR2 is YFSETQ in the germline V gene. The V and J ends lost 0 bases and 0 bases respectively, with 13 bases between them. The chain's CDR3 is CASSLAGAWVAKNIQYF. The CDR3 nucleotides are TGCGCCAGCAGCTTGGCGGGGGCTTGGGTAGCCAAAAACATTCAGTACTTC.

This clonotype was seen repeatedly, ten times or more. The chain links TRBV7-6 to TRBJ1-5, with TRBD1 identical over 12 bases. V shed 5 bases, J shed 4 bases, and the junction held 6 bases outside the gene matches. This CDR3 region has 16 residues. In germline, CDR1 is SGHVS, CDR2 FNYEAQ. The CDR3 sequence: CASSLRDRGRNQPQHF. The CDR3 bases are TGTGCCAGCAGCCTCCGGGACAGGGGGCGAAATCAGCCCCAGCATTTT.

This clonotype turned up a few times. This chain links TRBV10-3 with TRBJ1-5; no reliable D call. The length of the CDR3 is 16 residues. In germline, CDR1 is ENHRY, CDR2 SYGVKD. Trimming cost V 3 bases and J 3 bases, with 15 bases left between them. CDR3: CAISDRGGLDNQPQHF. DNA for the CDR3: TGTGCCATCAGTGACCGTGGAGGGCTTGACAATCAGCCCCAGCATTTT.

This clonotype was found a few times. The rearrangement joins TRBV5-1 to TRBJ2-7, with D hard to call. The V end was cut by 4 bases, the J end by 0 bases, with 17 bases between. This CDR3 has 16 amino acids. Germline CDR1 and CDR2: SGHRS and YFSETQ. The CDR3 sequence: CASSRIIRAASYEQYF. The CDR3 bases are TGCGCCAGCAGCCGCATAATAAGGGCAGCCTCCTACGAGCAGTACTTC.